These T cell receptor beta chains were read from a single sample in a study of blood T cell repertoires in COVID-19. Profiled with immunoSEQ multiplex PCR; TCRdb holds only in-frame clones, not every one. This table holds roughly 500,000 clones, around 85% found once. The sequencing sample was made of PBMCs or T cells enriched from blood (not recorded which). These receptors were obtained from a woman aged 55-75 years who had recovered from COVID-19. Both conserved end residues are part of each CDR3. D genes are given only for firm matches. Some rows have no size entry. The others give once, few or many, or a class for an expanded clone.

>TRBV4-1|TRBD1|TRBJ1-5|once
CASSHGDRDHQPQHF
TGCGCCAGCAGCCATGGAGACAGGGACCATCAGCCCCAGCATTTT
>TRBV12-5|TRBD1|TRBJ2-7|once
CASGPGQVPYEQYF
TGTGCTAGTGGGCCCGGACAGGTCCCTTACGAGCAGTACTTC
>TRBV7-2|TRBD2|TRBJ2-3|.
CASSPRLAGGPGADTQYF
TGTGCCAGCAGTCCCAGACTAGCGGGGGGCCCTGGGGCAGATACGCAGTATTTT
>TRBV27|TRBD1|TRBJ1-1|.
CASSLAGTANTEAFF
TGTGCCAGCAGCTTAGCAGGGACAGCGAACACTGAAGCTTTCTTT
>TRBV10-3|TRBD2|TRBJ2-7|.
CAISTGLAGPPYF
TGTGCCATCAGTACGGGACTAGCGGGACCCCCGTACTTC
>TRBV24-1|.|TRBJ2-5|few
CATSDGGSETQYF
TGTGCCACCAGTGATGGGGGGTCCGAGACCCAGTACTTC
>TRBV15|TRBD2|TRBJ2-3|.
CATSRGGTSGAGTQYF
TGTGCCACCAGCAGAGGGGGAACTAGCGGGGCGGGTACGCAGTATTTT
>TRBV28|.|TRBJ1-2|.
CASNLQGRNGYTF
TGTGCCAGCAATCTTCAGGGTAGAAATGGCTACACCTTC
>TRBV4-1|TRBD2|TRBJ2-2|.
CASSPLERGLTGELFF
TGCGCCAGCAGCCCCTTGGAGCGGGGACTCACCGGGGAGCTGTTTTTT
>TRBV5-1|TRBD2|TRBJ2-1|.
CASSLEGLAGVGEQFF
TGCGCCAGCAGCTTGGAGGGACTAGCGGGGGTTGGTGAGCAGTTCTTC
>TRBV9|TRBD1|TRBJ1-1|once
CASSGLDRGAAFF
TGTGCCAGCAGCGGACTAGACAGGGGGGCGGCTTTCTTT
>TRBV5-1|.|TRBJ2-1|once
CASSLWTDYNEQFF
TGCGCCAGCAGCTTGTGGACAGACTACAATGAGCAGTTCTTC
>TRBV30|.|TRBJ1-5|.
CAWSPRQIYNQPQHF
TGTGCCTGGAGTCCCAGACAGATTTACAATCAGCCCCAGCATTTT
>TRBV3-1/TRBV3-2|TRBD2|TRBJ2-1|.
CASSHARLAGYNEQFF
TGTGCCAGCAGCCACGCCCGACTAGCGGGGTACAATGAGCAGTTCTTC
>TRBV2|TRBD1|TRBJ1-5|once
CASRGGTGGKQPQHF
TGTGCCAGCAGGGGAGGGACAGGGGGTAAACAGCCCCAGCATTTT
>TRBV12-5|.|TRBJ1-5|few
CASGLVVGGDGNQPQHF
TGTGCTAGTGGTTTGGTAGTAGGAGGGGATGGCAATCAGCCCCAGCATTTT
>TRBV3-1/TRBV3-2|TRBD2|TRBJ2-2|.
CASSQKTGGGTGELFF
TGTGCCAGCAGCCAAAAGACGGGAGGGGGAACCGGGGAGCTGTTTTTT
>TRBV12-5|TRBD1|TRBJ2-2|.
CASGFRTGGVTGELFF
TGTGCTAGTGGTTTCAGGACAGGGGGGGTCACCGGGGAGCTGTTTTTT
>TRBV19|.|TRBJ2-5|.
CASSMRDQETQYF
TGTGCCAGTAGTATGAGGGACCAAGAGACCCAGTACTTC
>TRBV4-1|.|TRBJ1-6|few
CASSQSPDRMVLIPLHF
TGCGCCAGCAGCCAATCCCCCGACAGGATGGTGCTTATTCCCCTCCACTTT
>TRBV5-8|TRBD2|TRBJ2-3|.
CASSPPRVLAGDWETQYF
TGTGCCAGCAGCCCACCGAGGGTACTAGCGGGGGATTGGGAGACGCAGTATTTT
>TRBV9|TRBD2|TRBJ2-1|.
CASSVDTSGVRFF
TGTGCCAGCAGCGTAGATACTAGCGGGGTTCGGTTCTTC
>TRBV7-2|.|TRBJ2-3|.
CASSSQGGRTDTQYF
TGTGCCAGCAGCTCCCAGGGAGGACGCACAGATACGCAGTATTTT
>TRBV2|TRBD1|TRBJ1-5|.
CASESGTGGWGNQPQHF
TGTGCCAGCGAGTCCGGGACAGGGGGTTGGGGCAATCAGCCCCAGCATTTT
>TRBV19|.|TRBJ2-2|.
CASSIRGALNTGELFF
TGTGCCAGTAGTATCCGGGGGGCCTTGAACACCGGGGAGCTGTTTTTT
>TRBV9|.|TRBJ2-1|.
CASSLEGLLRDEQFF
TGTGCCAGCAGCCTAGAGGGACTCTTGCGCGATGAGCAGTTCTTC
>TRBV29-1|TRBD2|TRBJ2-3|once
CSVRLAGVADTQYF
TGCAGCGTTCGACTAGCGGGGGTGGCAGATACGCAGTATTTT
>TRBV2|.|TRBJ1-2|once
CASGEQGDYGYTF
TGTGCCAGCGGCGAACAGGGCGACTATGGCTACACCTTC
>TRBV24-1|TRBD1|TRBJ2-3|.
CATSDSGTGRINTQYF
TGTGCCACCAGTGATTCGGGGACAGGGCGGATAAATACGCAGTATTTT
>TRBV12-2|.|TRBJ1-2|.
CASRLEAGGRGYTF
TGTGCAAGTCGCTTAGAGGCCGGGGGGAGAGGCTACACCTTC
>TRBV2|.|TRBJ1-1|.
CASSGQGGAVDAFF
TGTGCCAGCAGTGGCCAGGGCGGGGCAGTAGACGCTTTCTTT
>TRBV11-2|.|TRBJ1-2|.
CASSWSQGTEGYTF
TGTGCCAGCAGCTGGAGTCAGGGGACGGAAGGCTACACCTTC
>TRBV2|.|TRBJ2-7|once
CATTGGPYEQYF
TGTGCCACCACAGGCGGCCCCTACGAGCAGTACTTC
>TRBV27|.|TRBJ2-2|.
CASSLSAGSTGELFF
TGTGCCAGCAGTTTGAGCGCAGGGTCCACCGGGGAGCTGTTTTTT
>TRBV5-4|.|TRBJ2-3|.
CASSLGKFSTDTQYF
TGTGCCAGCAGCTTGGGTAAATTTAGCACAGATACGCAGTATTTT
>TRBV10-3|TRBD1|TRBJ1-2|.
CAISGTGFVDGYTF
TGTGCCATCAGTGGGACAGGGTTCGTCGATGGCTACACCTTC
>TRBV4-1|.|TRBJ1-5|.
CASSQVLSSNQPQHF
TGCGCCAGCAGCCAAGTTCTCAGTAGCAATCAGCCCCAGCATTTT
>TRBV5-1|TRBD1|TRBJ1-2|.
CASSPGTGRGYGYTF
TGCGCCAGCAGCCCAGGGACAGGGAGAGGCTATGGCTACACCTTC
>TRBV4-1|.|TRBJ1-5|.
CASSQDGRGNQPQHF
TGCGCCAGCAGCCAAGATGGGAGAGGCAATCAGCCCCAGCATTTT
>TRBV7-2|.|TRBJ1-2|.
CASSLQGNYGYTF
TGTGCCAGCAGCTTACAGGGTAACTATGGCTACACCTTC
>TRBV27|TRBD1|TRBJ1-3|.
CASSTRSPGTGKSGNTIYF
TGTGCCAGCAGCACCCGGAGCCCGGGGACAGGGAAGTCTGGAAACACCATATATTTT
>TRBV5-5|.|TRBJ1-2|.
CASSLAVAGYGYTF
TGTGCCAGCAGCTTAGCGGTTGCAGGCTATGGCTACACCTTC
>TRBV7-2|.|TRBJ1-1|.
CASNTPSMNTEAFF
TGTGCCAGCAACACCCCTTCAATGAACACTGAAGCTTTCTTT
>TRBV15|TRBD1|TRBJ2-6|.
CATRGQASTGANVLTF
TGTGCCACTAGGGGACAGGCATCAACTGGGGCCAACGTCCTGACTTTC
>TRBV7-2|.|TRBJ1-4|once
CASSLAATNEKLFF
TGTGCCAGCAGCTTGGCGGCAACTAATGAAAAACTGTTTTTT